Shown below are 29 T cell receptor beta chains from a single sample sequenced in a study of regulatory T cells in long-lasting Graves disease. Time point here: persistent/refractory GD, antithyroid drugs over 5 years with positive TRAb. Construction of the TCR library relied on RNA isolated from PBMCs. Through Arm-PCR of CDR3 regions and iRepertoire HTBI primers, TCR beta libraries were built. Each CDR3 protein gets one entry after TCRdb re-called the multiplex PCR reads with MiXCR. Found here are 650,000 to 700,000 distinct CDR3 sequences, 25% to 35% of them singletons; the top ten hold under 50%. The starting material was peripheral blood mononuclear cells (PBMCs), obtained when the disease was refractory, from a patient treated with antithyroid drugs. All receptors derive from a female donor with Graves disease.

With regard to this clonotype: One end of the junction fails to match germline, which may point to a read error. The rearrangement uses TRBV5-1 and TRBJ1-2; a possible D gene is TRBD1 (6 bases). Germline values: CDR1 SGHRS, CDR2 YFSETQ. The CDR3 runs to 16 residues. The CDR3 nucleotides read TGTGCCAGCAGCTTAGCGCCGGGGGGGGCACGAGGTGGCTACACCTTC. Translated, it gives CASSLAPGGARGGYTF. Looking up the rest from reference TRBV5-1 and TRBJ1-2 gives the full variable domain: KAGVTQTPRYLIKTRGQQVTLSCSPISGHRSVSWYQQTPGQGLQFLFEYFSETQRNKGNFPGRFSGRQFSNSRSEMNVSTLELGDSALYLCASSLAPGGARGGYTFGSGTRLTVV.

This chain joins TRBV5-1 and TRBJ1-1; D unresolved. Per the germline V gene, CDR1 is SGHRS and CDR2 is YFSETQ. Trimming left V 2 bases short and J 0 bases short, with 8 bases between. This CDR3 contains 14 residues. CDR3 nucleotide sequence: TGCGCCAGCAGCTTTCTCTGGTTGAACACTGAAGCTTTCTTT. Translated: CASSFLWLNTEAFF.

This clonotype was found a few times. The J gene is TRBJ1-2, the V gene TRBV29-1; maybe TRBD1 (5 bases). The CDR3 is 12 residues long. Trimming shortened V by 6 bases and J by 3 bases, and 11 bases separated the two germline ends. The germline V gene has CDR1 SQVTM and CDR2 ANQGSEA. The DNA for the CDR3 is TGCAGCGTAACAGGCACGTACTATGGCTACACCTTC. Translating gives CSVTGTYYGYTF.

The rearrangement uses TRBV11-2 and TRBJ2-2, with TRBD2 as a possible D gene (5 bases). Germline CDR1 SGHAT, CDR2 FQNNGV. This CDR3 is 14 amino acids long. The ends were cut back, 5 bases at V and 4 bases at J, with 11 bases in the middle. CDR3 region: CASSPRAGTGELFF. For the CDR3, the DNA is TGTGCCAGCAGCCCAAGGGCGGGCACCGGGGAGCTGTTTTTT.

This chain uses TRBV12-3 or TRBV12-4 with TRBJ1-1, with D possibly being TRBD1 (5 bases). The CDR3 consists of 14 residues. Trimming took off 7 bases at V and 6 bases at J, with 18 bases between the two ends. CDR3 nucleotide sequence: TGTGCCAGCACCTTGTCGGGACCCAAAGCTGAAGCTTTCTTT. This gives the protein CASTLSGPKAEAFF.

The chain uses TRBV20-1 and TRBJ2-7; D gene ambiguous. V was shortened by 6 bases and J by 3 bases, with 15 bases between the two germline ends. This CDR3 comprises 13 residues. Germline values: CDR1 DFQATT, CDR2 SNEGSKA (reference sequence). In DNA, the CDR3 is TGCAGTGCCCTCCTGACTGGGGTCTACGAGCAGTACTTC. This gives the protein CSALLTGVYEQYF.

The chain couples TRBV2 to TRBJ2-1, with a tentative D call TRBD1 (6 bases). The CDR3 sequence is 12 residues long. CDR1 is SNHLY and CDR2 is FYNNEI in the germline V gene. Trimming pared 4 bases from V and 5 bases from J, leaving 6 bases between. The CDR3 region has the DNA TGTGCCAGCAGTGCAGGGGACAATGAGCAGTTCTTC. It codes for CASSAGDNEQFF.

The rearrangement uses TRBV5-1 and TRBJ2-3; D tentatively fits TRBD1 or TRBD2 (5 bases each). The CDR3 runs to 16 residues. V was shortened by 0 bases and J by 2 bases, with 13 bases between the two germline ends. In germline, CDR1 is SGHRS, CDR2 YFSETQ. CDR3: CASSLVVRGATDTQYF. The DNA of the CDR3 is TGCGCCAGCAGCTTGGTAGTTAGAGGGGCCACAGATACGCAGTATTTT.

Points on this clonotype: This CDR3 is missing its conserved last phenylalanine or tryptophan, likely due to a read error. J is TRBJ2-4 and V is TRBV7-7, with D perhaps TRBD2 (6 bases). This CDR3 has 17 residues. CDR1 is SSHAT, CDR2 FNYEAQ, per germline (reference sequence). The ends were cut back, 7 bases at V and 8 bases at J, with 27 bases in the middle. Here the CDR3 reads CASTPGLARDPMDIQYL. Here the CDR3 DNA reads TGTGCCAGCACCCCAGGTCTAGCGAGGGACCCTATGGACATTCAGTACCTC.

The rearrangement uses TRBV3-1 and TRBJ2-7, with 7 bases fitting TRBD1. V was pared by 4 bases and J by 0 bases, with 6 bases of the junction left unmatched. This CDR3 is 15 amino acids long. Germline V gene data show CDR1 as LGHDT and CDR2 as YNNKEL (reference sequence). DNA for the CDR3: TGTGCCAGCAGCCGCGTGGGACAGTACTCCTACGAGCAGTACTTC. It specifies CASSRVGQYSYEQYF.

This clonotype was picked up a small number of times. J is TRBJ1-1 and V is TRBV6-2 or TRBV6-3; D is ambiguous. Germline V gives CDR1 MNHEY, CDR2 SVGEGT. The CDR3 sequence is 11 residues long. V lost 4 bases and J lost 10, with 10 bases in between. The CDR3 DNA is TGTGCCAGCAGTTCCGACCTGGGAGCTTTCTTT. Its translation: CASSSDLGAFF.

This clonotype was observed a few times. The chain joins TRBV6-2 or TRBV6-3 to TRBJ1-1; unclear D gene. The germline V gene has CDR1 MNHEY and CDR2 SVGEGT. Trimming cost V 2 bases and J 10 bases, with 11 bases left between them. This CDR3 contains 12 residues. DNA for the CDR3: TGTGCCAGCAGTTACGATGGGCGGTCAGCTTTCTTT. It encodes CASSYDGRSAFF.

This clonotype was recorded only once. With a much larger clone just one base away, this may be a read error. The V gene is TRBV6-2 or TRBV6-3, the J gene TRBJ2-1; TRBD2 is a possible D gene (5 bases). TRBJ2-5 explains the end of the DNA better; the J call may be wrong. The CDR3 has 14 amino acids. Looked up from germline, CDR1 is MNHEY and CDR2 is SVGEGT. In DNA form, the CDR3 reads TGTGCCAGCAGTCACGGTACTAGTGCGGAGACCCAGTACTTC. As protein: CASSHGTSAETQYF.

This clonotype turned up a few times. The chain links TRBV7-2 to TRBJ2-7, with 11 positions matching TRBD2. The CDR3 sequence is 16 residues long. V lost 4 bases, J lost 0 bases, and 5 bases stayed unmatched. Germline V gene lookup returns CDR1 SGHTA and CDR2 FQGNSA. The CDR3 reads CASSSASGRSSYEQYF. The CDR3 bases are TGTGCCAGCAGCTCTGCTAGCGGGAGGAGCTCCTACGAGCAGTACTTC.

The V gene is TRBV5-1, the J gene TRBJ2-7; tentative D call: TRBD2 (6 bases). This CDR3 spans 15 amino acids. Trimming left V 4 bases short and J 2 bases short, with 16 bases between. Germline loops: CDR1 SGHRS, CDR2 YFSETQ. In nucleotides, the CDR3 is TGCGCCAGCAGCCCCGGACTAAGTCCCGCCTACGAGCAGTACTTC. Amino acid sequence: CASSPGLSPAYEQYF.

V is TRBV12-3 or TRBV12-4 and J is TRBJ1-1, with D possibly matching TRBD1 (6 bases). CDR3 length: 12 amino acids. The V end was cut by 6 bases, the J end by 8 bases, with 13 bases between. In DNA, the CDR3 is TGTGCCAGCAGACCACAGGGACCCGAAGCTTTCTTT. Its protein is CASRPQGPEAFF.

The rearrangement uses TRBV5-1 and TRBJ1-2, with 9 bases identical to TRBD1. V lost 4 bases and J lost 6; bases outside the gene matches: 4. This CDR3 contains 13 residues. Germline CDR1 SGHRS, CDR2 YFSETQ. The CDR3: CASSETGGDGYTF. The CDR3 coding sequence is TGCGCCAGCAGCGAGACAGGGGGTGATGGCTACACCTTC.

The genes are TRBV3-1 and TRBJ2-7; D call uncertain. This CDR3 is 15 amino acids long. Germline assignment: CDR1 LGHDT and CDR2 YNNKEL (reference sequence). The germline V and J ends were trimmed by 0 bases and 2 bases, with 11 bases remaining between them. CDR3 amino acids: CASSQDPAQPYEQYF. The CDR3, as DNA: TGTGCCAGCAGCCAAGATCCGGCTCAACCCTACGAGCAGTACTTC.

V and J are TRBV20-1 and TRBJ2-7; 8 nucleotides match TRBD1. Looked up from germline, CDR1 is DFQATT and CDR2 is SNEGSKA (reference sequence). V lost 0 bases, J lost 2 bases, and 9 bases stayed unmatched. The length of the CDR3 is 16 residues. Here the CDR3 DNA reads TGCAGTGCTAGAGATTCTATCGGACAGGGTACCTACGAGCAGTACTTC. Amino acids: CSARDSIGQGTYEQYF.

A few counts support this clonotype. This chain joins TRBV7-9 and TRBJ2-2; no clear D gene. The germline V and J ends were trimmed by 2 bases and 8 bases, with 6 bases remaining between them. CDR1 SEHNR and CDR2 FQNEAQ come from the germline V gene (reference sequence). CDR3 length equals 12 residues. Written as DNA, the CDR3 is TGTGCCAGCAGCTTATCGGAGGGGGAGCTGTTTTTT. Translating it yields CASSLSEGELFF.

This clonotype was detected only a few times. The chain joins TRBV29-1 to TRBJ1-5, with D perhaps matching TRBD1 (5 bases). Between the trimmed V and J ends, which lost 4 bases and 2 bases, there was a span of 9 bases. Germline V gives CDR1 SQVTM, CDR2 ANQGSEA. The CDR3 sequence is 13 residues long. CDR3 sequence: CSVAGRGNQPQHF. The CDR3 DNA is TGCAGCGTTGCGGGCAGGGGCAATCAGCCCCAGCATTTT.

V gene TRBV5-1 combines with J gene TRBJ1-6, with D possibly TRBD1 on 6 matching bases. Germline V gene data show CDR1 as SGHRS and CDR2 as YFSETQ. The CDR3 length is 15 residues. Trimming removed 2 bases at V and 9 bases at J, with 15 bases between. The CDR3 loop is CASSLQGRESSPLHF. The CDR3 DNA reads TGCGCCAGCAGCTTACAGGGACGGGAAAGTTCACCCCTCCACTTT. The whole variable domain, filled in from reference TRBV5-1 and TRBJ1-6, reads KAGVTQTPRYLIKTRGQQVTLSCSPISGHRSVSWYQQTPGQGLQFLFEYFSETQRNKGNFPGRFSGRQFSNSRSEMNVSTLELGDSALYLCASSLQGRESSPLHFGNGTRLTVT.

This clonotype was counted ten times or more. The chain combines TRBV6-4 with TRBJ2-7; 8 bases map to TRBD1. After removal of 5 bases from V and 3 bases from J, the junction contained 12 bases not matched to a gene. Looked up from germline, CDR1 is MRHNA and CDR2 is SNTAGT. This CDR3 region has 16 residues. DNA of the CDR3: TGTGCCAGCAGTTATGGAGGACAGGGCGGGATCTACGAGCAGTACTTC. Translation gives CASSYGGQGGIYEQYF.

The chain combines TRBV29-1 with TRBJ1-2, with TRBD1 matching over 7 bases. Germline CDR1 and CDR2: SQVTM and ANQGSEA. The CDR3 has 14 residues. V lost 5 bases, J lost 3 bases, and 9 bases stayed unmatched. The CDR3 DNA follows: TGCAGCGTTAACAGGGGACTCGCAGACTATGGCTACACCTTC. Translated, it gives CSVNRGLADYGYTF.

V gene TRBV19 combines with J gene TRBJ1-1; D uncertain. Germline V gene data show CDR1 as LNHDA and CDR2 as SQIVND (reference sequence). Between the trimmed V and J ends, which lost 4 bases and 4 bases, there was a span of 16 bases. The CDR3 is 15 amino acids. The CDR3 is CASSTLEASSTEAFF. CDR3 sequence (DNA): TGTGCCAGTAGTACCCTTGAGGCTTCGAGCACTGAAGCTTTCTTT.

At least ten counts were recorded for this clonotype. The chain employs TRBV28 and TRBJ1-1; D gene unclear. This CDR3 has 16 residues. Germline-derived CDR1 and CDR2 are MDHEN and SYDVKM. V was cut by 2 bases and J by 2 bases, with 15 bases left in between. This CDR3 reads CASSLPTWRINTEAFF. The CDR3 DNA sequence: TGTGCCAGCAGTTTACCGACCTGGCGGATCAACACTGAAGCTTTCTTT. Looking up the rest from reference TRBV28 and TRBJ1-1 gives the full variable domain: DVKVTQSSRYLVKRTGEKVFLECVQDMDHENMFWYRQDPGLGLRLIYFSYDVKMKEKGDIPEGYSVSREKKERFSLILESASTNQTSMYLCASSLPTWRINTEAFFGQGTRLTVV.

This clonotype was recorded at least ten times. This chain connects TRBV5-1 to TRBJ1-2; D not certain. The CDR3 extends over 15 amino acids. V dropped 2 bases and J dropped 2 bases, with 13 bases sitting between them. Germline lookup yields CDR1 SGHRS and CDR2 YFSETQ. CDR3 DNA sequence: TGCGCCAGCAGCTTCGTTGGTACGGGAAACTATGGCTACACCTTC. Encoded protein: CASSFVGTGNYGYTF. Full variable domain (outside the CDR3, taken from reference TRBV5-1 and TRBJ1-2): KAGVTQTPRYLIKTRGQQVTLSCSPISGHRSVSWYQQTPGQGLQFLFEYFSETQRNKGNFPGRFSGRQFSNSRSEMNVSTLELGDSALYLCASSFVGTGNYGYTFGSGTRLTVV.

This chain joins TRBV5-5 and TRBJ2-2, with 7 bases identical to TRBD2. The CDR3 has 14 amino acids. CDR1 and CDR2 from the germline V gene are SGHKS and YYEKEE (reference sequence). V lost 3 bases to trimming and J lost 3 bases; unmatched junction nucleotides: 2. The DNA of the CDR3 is TGTGCCAGCAGCTGGGGAGGGGACACCGGGGAGCTGTTTTTT. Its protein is CASSWGGDTGELFF.

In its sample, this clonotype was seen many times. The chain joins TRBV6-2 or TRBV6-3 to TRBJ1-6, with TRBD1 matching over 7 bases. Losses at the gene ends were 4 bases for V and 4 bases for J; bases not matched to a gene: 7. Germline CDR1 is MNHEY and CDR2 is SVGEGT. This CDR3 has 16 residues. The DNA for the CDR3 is TGTGCCAGCAGTTCGGACAGGAAGGAATATAATTCACCCCTCCACTTT. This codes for CASSSDRKEYNSPLHF.